The 2 T cell receptor beta chains reported below all come from one sample, sequenced in a study of blood T cell repertoires in COVID-19. Some clones are missing from TCRdb's copy, which holds only in-frame ones; the method was immunoSEQ multiplex PCR. The sample shows about 110,000 clones, 88% of them seen only once. The sample was peripheral blood. These receptors all come from a human donor in a cohort sampled during active COVID-19.

This clone was recorded only once. This chain connects TRBV2 to TRBJ2-1; D may be TRBD1 (5 bases). Trimming stripped 1 base from V and 5 bases from J, with 12 bases between. This CDR3 has 15 residues. Germline V gene data show CDR1 as SNHLY and CDR2 as FYNNEI. CDR3 bases: TGTGCCAGCAGTGAAGAGGGGAAGAGGCACAATGAGCAGTTCTTC. Translated: CASSEEGKRHNEQFF.

This clone was seen just once. The V call is TRBV7-8, the J call TRBJ1-5; weak D call: TRBD1 (5 bases). V was shortened by 1 base and J by 7 bases, with 8 bases between the two germline ends. The CDR3 totals 13 residues. CDR1 SGHVS and CDR2 FQNEAQ come from the germline V gene. CDR3 nucleotide sequence: TGTGCCAGCAGCTTAGGCAGGGCCCAGCCCCAGCATTTT. Protein sequence: CASSLGRAQPQHF.